The T cell receptor (beta chain) under discussion was sequenced for a study of technical replicates of blood from four donors. Per germline, CDR1 SEHNR and CDR2 FQNEAQ (reference sequence). The V gene lost 3 bases and the J gene lost 3 bases, with 11 bases spanning the gap. There are 14 residues in the CDR3. The data were produced by immunoSEQ multiplex PCR, yet TCRdb's version contains in-frame clones alone and is incomplete. The sample yields 75,000 to 95,000 clones, roughly 94% seen once. The gene calls are TRBV7-9 and TRBJ2-5, with a weak D call TRBD2 (6 bases). This sequence was found in a human donor in good health. Sequencing input: T cells isolated from PBMCs. The CDR3 DNA sequence: TGTGCCAGCAGCTTCGGGGGAGTAGAAGAGACCCAGTACTTC. Translating gives CASSFGGVEETQYF.